This TCR beta chain was observed in a study of shared clonotypes between healthy human individuals. Findings and limits, study-wide: Non-shared clonotypes displayed generation probabilities falling below those of clonotypes present in all four donors.

About this clone: Its target is not known.

The CDR3 extends over 15 amino acids. Trimming stripped 2 bases from V and 4 bases from J, with 12 bases between. Germline assignment: CDR1 ENHRY and CDR2 SYGVKD. The protocol was immunoSEQ multiplex PCR, while the TCRdb copy is restricted to in-frame clones and leaves out a portion. This table has 2,500,000 or so clones, 80% to 95% appearing once. The material sequenced was naive CD4+ T cells from PBMCs. Subset in this sample: CD45RA+ positively selected. This clonotype was sampled from a young man in good health. Some clones in this sample may be carry-over from other donors' samples. The genes are TRBV10-3 and TRBJ2-1; D may be TRBD2 (7 bases). The CDR3 sequence: CAISERGGEYNEQFF. The CDR3 bases are TGTGCCATCAGTGAGCGAGGGGGGGAGTACAATGAGCAGTTCTTC.